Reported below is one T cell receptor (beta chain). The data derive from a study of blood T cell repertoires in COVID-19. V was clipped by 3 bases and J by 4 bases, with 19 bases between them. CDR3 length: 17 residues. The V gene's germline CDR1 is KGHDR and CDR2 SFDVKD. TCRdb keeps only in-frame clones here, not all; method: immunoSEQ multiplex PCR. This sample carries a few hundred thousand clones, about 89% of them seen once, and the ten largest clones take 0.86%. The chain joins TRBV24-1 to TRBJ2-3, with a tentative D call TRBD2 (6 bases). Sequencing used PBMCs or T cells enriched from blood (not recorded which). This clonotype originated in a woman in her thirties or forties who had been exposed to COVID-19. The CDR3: CATSDPAGLPRPDTQYF. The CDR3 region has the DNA TGTGCCACCAGTGATCCGGCGGGACTCCCGAGGCCAGATACGCAGTATTTT.